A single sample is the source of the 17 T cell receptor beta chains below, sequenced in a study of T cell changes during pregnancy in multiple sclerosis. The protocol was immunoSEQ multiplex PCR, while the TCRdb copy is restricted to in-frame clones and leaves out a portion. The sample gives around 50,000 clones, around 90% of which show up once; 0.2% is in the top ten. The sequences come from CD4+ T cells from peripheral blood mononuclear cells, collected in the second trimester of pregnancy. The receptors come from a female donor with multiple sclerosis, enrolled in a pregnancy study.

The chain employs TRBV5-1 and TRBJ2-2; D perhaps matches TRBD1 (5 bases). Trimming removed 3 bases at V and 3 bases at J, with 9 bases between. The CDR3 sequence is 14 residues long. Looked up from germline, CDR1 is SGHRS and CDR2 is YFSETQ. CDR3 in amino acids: CASSYGADTGELFF. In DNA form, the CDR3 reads TGCGCCAGCAGCTATGGGGCAGACACCGGGGAGCTGTTTTTT.

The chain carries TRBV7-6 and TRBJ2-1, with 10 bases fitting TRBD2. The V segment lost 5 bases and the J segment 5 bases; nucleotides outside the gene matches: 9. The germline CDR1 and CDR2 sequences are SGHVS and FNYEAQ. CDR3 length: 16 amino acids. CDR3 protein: CASSPRGSGGNNEQFF. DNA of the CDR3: TGTGCCAGCAGCCCGAGGGGTAGCGGGGGGAACAATGAGCAGTTCTTC.

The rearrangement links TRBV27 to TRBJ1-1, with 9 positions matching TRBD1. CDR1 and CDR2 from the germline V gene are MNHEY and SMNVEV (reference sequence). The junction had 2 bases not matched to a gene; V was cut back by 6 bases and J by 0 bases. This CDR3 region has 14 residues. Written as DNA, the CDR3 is TGTGCCAGCAGAAGGACAGGGGTGAACACTGAAGCTTTCTTT. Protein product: CASRRTGVNTEAFF.

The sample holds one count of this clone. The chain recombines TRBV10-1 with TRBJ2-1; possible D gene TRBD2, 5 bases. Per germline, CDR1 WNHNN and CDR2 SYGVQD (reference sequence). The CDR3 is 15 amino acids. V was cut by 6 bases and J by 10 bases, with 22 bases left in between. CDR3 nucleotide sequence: TGCGCCAGCAGCGAAGAGACGGGAACGCTGGGGGAGCAGTTCTTC. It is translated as CASSEETGTLGEQFF.

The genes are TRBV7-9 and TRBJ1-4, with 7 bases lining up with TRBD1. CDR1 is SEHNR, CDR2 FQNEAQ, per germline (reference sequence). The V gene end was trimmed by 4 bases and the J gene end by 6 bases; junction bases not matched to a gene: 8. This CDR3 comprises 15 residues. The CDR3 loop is CASSSSTGLYEKLFF. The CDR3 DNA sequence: TGTGCCAGCAGCTCGTCGACAGGGTTATATGAAAAACTGTTTTTT.

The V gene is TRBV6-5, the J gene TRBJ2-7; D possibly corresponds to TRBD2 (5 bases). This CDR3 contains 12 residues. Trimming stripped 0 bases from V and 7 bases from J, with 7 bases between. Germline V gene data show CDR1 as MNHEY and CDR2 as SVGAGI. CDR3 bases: TGTGCCAGCAGTTACTCCTCGGGAGAGCAGTACTTC. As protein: CASSYSSGEQYF.

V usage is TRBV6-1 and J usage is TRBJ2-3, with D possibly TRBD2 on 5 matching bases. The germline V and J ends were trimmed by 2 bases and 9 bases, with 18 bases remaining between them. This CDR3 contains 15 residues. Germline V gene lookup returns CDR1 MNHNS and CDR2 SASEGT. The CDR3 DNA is TGTGCCAGCAGTGAAATAGCCTCTTCGAGCGGCACGCAGTATTTT. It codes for CASSEIASSSGTQYF.

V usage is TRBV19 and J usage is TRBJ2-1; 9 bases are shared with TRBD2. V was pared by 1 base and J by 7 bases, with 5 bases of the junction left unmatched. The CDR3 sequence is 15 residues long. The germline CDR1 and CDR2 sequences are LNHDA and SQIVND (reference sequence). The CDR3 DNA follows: TGTGCCAGTAGTATAGGGCTAGCGGGATTTAATGAGCAGTTCTTC. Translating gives CASSIGLAGFNEQFF. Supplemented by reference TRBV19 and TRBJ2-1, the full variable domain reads DGGITQSPKYLFRKEGQNVTLSCEQNLNHDAMYWYRQDPGQGLRLIYYSQIVNDFQKGDIAEGYSVSREKKESFPLTVTSAQKNPTAFYLCASSIGLAGFNEQFFGPGTRLTVL.

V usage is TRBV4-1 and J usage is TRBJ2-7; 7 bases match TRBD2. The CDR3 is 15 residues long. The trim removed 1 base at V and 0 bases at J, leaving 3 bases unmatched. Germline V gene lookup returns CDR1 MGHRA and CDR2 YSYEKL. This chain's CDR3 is CASSQGRTSSYEQYF. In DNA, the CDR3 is TGCGCCAGCAGCCAAGGCAGGACTAGCTCCTACGAGCAGTACTTC.

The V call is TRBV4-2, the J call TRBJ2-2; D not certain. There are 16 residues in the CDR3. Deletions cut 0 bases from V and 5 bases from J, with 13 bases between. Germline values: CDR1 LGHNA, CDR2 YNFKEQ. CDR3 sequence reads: CASSQEKLWSTGELFF. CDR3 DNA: TGTGCCAGCAGCCAAGAAAAGCTGTGGAGTACCGGGGAGCTGTTTTTT.

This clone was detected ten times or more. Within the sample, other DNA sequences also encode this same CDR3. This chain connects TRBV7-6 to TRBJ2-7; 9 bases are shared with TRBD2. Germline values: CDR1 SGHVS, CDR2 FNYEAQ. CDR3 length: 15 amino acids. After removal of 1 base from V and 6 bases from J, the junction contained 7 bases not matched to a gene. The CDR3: CASSLGLAGNPEQYF. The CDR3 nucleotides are TGTGCCAGCAGCTTAGGGCTAGCGGGAAACCCCGAGCAGTACTTC.

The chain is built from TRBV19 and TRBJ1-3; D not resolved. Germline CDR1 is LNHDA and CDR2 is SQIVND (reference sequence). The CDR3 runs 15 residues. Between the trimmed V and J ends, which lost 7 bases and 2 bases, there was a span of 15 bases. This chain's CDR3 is CASKVGTLAGNTIYF. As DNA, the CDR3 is TGTGCCAGTAAGGTGGGCACCCTCGCTGGAAACACCATATATTTT.

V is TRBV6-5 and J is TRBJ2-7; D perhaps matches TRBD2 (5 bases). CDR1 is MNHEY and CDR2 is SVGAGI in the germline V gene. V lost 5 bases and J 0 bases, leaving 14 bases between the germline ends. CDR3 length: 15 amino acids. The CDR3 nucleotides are TGTGCCAGCAGTGCCCGTAGCGAAAGCTCCTACGAGCAGTACTTC. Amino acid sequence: CASSARSESSYEQYF.

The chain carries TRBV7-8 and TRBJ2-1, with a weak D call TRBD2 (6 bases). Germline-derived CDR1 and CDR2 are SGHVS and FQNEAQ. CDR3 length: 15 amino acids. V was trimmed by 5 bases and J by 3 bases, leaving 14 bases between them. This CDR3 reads CASSPPGRGYNEQFF. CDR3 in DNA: TGTGCCAGCAGCCCCCCCGGGCGGGGCTACAATGAGCAGTTCTTC.

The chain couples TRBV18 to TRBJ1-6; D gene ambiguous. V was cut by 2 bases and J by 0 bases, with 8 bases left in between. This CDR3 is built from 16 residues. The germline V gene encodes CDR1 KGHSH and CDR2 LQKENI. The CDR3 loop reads CASSPRQDSYNSPLHF. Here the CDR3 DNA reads TGTGCCAGCTCACCAAGGCAGGACTCCTATAATTCACCCCTCCACTTT.

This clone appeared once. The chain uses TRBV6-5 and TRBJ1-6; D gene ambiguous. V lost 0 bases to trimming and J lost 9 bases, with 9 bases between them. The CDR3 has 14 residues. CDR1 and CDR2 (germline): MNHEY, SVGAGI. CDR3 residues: CASSYSIPGSPLHF. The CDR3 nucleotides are TGTGCCAGCAGTTACTCTATCCCGGGTTCACCCCTCCACTTT.

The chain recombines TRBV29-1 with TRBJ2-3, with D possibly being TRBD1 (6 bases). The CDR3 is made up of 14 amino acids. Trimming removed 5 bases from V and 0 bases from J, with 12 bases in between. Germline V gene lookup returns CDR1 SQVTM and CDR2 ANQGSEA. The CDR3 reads CSVPRTASTDTQYF. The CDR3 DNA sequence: TGCAGCGTTCCTCGGACAGCTAGCACAGATACGCAGTATTTT.